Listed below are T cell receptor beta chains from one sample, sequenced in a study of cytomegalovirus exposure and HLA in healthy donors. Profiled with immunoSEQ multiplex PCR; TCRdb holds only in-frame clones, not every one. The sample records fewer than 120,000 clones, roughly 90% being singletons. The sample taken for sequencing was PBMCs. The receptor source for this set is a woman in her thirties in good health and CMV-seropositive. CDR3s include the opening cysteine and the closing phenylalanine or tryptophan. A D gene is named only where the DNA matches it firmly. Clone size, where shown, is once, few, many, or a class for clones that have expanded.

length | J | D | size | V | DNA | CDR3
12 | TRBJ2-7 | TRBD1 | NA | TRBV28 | TGTGCCAGTCGACAGGGGCAGGGCGAGCAGTACTTC | CASRQGQGEQYF
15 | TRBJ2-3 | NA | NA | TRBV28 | TGTGCCAGCAGTCGCGGAGGCGGGGGCACAGATACGCAGTATTTT | CASSRGGGGTDTQYF
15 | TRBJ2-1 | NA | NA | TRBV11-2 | TGTGCCAGCAGGAAGTGGGGAGCGGCCTACAATGAGCAGTTCTTC | CASRKWGAAYNEQFF
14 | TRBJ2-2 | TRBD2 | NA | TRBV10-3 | TGTGCCATCAGGGGGGAGGGATACACCGGGGAGCTGTTTTTT | CAIRGEGYTGELFF
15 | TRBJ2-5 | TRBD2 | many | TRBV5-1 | TGCGCCAGCACTAGGACTAGCGGCCCGGGGGAGACCCAGTACTTC | CASTRTSGPGETQYF
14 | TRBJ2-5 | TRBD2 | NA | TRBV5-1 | TGCGCCAGCAGCCCGAGCGGGGGGCGAGAGACCCAGTACTTC | CASSPSGGRETQYF
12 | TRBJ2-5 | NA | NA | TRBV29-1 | TGCAGCGTTGGATGGGGAGAAGAGACCCAGTACTTC | CSVGWGEETQYF
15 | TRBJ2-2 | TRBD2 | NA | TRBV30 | TGTGCCTGGAAAAGGGGCCTAGCGGGGTCCGGGGAGCTGTTTTTT | CAWKRGLAGSGELFF
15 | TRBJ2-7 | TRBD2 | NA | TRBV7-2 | TGTGCCAGCAGCGCGTATAGCGGGAGGATATACGAGCAGTACTTC | CASSAYSGRIYEQYF
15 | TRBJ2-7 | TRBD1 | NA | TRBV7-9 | TGTGCCAGCAGCTCACCCAACAGGGGATACTACGAGCAGTACTTC | CASSSPNRGYYEQYF
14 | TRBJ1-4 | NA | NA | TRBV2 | TGTGCCAGCAGGACATTTTTAGCTAATGAAAAACTGTTTTTT | CASRTFLANEKLFF
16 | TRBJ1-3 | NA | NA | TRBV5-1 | TGCGCCAGCAGCTTGACGGGGGGCTTAAGTGGAAACACCATATATTTT | CASSLTGGLSGNTIYF
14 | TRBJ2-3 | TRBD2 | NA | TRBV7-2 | TGTGCCAGCAGCTCACAGCGGGAGAGAGATACGCAGTATTTT | CASSSQRERDTQYF
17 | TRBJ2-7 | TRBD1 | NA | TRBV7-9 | TGTGCCAGCAGCTCGACACGGACAGGGGGCTCGGCCTACGAGCAGTACTTC | CASSSTRTGGSAYEQYF
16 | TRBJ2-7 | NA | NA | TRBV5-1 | TGCGCCAGCAGTCTGGAGGAAGGCCCCCTCTCCTACGAGCAGTACTTC | CASSLEEGPLSYEQYF
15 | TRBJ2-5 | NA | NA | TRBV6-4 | TGTGCCAGCAGTGACGGCAGGGCGAACCAAGAGACCCAGTACTTC | CASSDGRANQETQYF
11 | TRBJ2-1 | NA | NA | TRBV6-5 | TGTGCCAGCAGTCGCCGGAATGAGCAGTTCTTC | CASSRRNEQFF
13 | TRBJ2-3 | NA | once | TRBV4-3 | TGCGCCAGCAGCCAAGATAGGGGAGATACGCAGTATTTT | CASSQDRGDTQYF
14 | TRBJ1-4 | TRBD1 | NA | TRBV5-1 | TGCGCCAGCAGGTCCGGGACAGGCACTGAAAAACTGTTTTTT | CASRSGTGTEKLFF
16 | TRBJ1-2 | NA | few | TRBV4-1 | TGCGCCAGCAGCCAAGAAGCGGGGGCGTTCGCCTATGGCTACACCTTC | CASSQEAGAFAYGYTF
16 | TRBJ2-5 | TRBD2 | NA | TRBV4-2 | TGTGCCAGCAGCCAGTCCGGGACTAGGAAAGTTGAGACCCAGTACTTC | CASSQSGTRKVETQYF
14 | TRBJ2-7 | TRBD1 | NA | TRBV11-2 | TGTGCCAGCAGCCGGACAGGGGGAGAATACGAGCAGTACTTC | CASSRTGGEYEQYF
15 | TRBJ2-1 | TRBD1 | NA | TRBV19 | TGTGCCAGTAGTATTGGCCTCACAGGGGGGAATGAGCAGTTCTTC | CASSIGLTGGNEQFF
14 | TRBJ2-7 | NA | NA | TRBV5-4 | TGTGCCAGCAGCTTGGAAACAGGCAGTGACAGGCAGTACTTC | CASSLETGSDRQYF
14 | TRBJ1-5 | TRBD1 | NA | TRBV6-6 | TGTGCCAGCAATCCAGGGGGCGGCAATCAGCCCCAGCATTTT | CASNPGGGNQPQHF
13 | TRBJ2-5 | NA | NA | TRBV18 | TGTGCCAGCTCACCACCGGGAGGAGAGACCCAGTACTTC | CASSPPGGETQYF
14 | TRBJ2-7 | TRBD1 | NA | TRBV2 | TGTGCCAGCAGGGTTCCGGACAGGGGGCTCATTGAGTACTTC | CASRVPDRGLIEYF
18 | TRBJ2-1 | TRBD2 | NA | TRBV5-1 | TGCGCCAGCAGCTTTCCGCGGGGGGGCCCTATCTTTTACAATGAGCAGTTCTTC | CASSFPRGGPIFYNEQFF
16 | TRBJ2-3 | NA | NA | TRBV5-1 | TGCGCCAGCACCCTGGGGGCCATGCGGGGCACAGATACGCAGTATTTT | CASTLGAMRGTDTQYF
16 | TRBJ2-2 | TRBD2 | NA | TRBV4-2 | TGTGCCAGCAGCCAAGAACTAGCGGGGGCAGGGGGGGAGCTGTTTTTT | CASSQELAGAGGELFF
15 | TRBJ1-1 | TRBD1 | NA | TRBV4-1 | TGCGCCAGCAGCCAGCTAGGGACAGGGAGGACTGAAGCTTTCTTT | CASSQLGTGRTEAFF
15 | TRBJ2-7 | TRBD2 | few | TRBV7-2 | TGTGCCAGCAGCCTGGCACTAGCGGGGGTCTACGAGCAGTACTTC | CASSLALAGVYEQYF
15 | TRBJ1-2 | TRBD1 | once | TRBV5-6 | TGTGCCAGCAGCTTCTCCCAGGGGGCGAGGCATGGCTACACCTTC | CASSFSQGARHGYTF
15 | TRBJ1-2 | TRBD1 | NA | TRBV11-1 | TGTGCCAGCAGCGTACTACAGGGGCATGGTTATGGCTACACCTTC | CASSVLQGHGYGYTF
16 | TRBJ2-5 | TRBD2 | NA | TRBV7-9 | TGTGCCAGCAGCTTAGCAGGCGGGAGTTCAAGAGAGACCCAGTACTTC | CASSLAGGSSRETQYF
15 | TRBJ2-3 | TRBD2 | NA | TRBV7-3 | TGTGCCAGCAGCACCGCGGGGGGGCCAGGGGATACGCAGTATTTT | CASSTAGGPGDTQYF
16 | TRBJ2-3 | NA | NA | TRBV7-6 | TGTGCCAGCAGCTTAGCCCCCACGGGAGTCAAAGATACGCAGTATTTT | CASSLAPTGVKDTQYF
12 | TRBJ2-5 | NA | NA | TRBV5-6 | TGTGCCAGCAGCTTGATAGAAGAGACCCAGTACTTC | CASSLIEETQYF
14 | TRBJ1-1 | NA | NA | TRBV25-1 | TGTGCCAGCAGGAGGGAGGGGGTGAACACTGAAGCTTTCTTT | CASRREGVNTEAFF
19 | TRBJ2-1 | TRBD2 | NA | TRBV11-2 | TGTGCCAGCAGCTTACTTCTAGGGACTAGCGGGAGGGCCTCCAATGAGCAGTTCTTC | CASSLLLGTSGRASNEQFF
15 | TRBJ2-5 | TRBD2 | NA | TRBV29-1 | TGCAGCGTTGATACTAGCGGGGGCACGCAAGAGACCCAGTACTTC | CSVDTSGGTQETQYF
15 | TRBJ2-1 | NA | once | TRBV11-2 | TGTGCCAGCAGCCATGGGGGGGCCAGCTACAATGAGCAGTTCTTC | CASSHGGASYNEQFF
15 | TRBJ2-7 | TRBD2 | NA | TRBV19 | TGTGCCAGTATGCTGACTAGCGGACCAATCTACGAGCAGTACTTC | CASMLTSGPIYEQYF
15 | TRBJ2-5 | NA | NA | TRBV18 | TGTGCCAGCTCACCACCCTCCGGTAGGGAGGAGACCCAGTACTTC | CASSPPSGREETQYF
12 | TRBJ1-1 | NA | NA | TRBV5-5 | TGTGCCAGCGCACAGGGTGACACTGAAGCTTTCTTT | CASAQGDTEAFF
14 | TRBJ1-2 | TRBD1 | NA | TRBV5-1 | TGCGCCAGCAGCTTGGGAGACAGGGGATACGGCTACACCTTC | CASSLGDRGYGYTF
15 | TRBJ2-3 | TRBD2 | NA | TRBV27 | TGTGCCAGCAGTCCGACGCGGGAGGGGTCAGATACGCAGTATTTT | CASSPTREGSDTQYF
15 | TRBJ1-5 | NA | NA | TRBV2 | TGTGCCAGCAGTGACCTCCGACAGGGCAATCAGCCCCAGCATTTT | CASSDLRQGNQPQHF
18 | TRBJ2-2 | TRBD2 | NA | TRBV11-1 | TGTGCCAGCAGCTTAGAGGTATTAGCGGGAGTACGTACCGGGGAGCTGTTTTTT | CASSLEVLAGVRTGELFF
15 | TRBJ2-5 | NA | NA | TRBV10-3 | TGTGCCATCAGTGAGGGGGGGGCAGGGCAAGAGACCCAGTACTTC | CAISEGGAGQETQYF
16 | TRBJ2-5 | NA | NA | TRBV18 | TGTGCCAGCTCACCATTTTCGGCGGCGTACCAAGAGACCCAGTACTTC | CASSPFSAAYQETQYF
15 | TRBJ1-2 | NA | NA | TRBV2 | TGTGCCAGCAGTCCCTCGCGGTCTTCTAACTATGGCTACACCTTC | CASSPSRSSNYGYTF